Listed below are T cell receptor beta chains from one sample, sequenced in a study of memory CD4+ T cells and cytomegalovirus serostatus. Measured with immunoSEQ multiplex PCR; TCRdb has only the in-frame clones, and not every one. The sample contains 27,000 or so clones, approximately 72% of which appear only once. Source material: memory CD4+ T cells from blood. These receptor sequences come from an adult in good health and CMV-seronegative. Both conserved end residues are part of each CDR3. D genes are given only for firm matches. Some rows have no size entry. The others give once, few or many, or a class for an expanded clone.

TRBV6-1,TRBJ1-1,.,.,TGTGCCAGCAGCAGGGACTGGGGGGGAGCTTTCTTT,CASSRDWGGAFF
TRBV12-5,TRBJ1-5,.,.,TGTGCTAGTGGTTGGGGCGGTGCGGATCAGCCCCAGCATTTT,CASGWGGADQPQHF
TRBV28,TRBJ2-5,.,TRBD1,TGTGCCAGCGCCGCAGGACAGGGGATTTCGGAGACCCAGTACTTC,CASAAGQGISETQYF
TRBV7-9,TRBJ1-1,.,.,TGTGCCAGCAGCTTAGCTTTTTTGGAAACAGGGTTCGAAGCTTTCTTT,CASSLAFLETGFEAFF
TRBV28,TRBJ2-5,.,.,TGTGCCAGCAGTTTGGGTCAACCGACAGAGACCCAGTACTTC,CASSLGQPTETQYF
TRBV19,TRBJ2-2,.,TRBD1,TGTGCCAGTAACAGGGGAAGGTCAGCGAACACCGGGGAGCTGTTTTTT,CASNRGRSANTGELFF
TRBV7-6,TRBJ2-3,few,.,TGTGCCAGCAGCTTAGGCCTTCTTCAGAGCACAGATACGCAGTATTTT,CASSLGLLQSTDTQYF
TRBV4-3,TRBJ1-5,.,.,TGCGCCAGCAGCCAAGAATGGGGGCAAGGTCAGCCCCAGCATTTT,CASSQEWGQGQPQHF
TRBV28,TRBJ2-5,.,TRBD1,TGTGCCAGCAGTCGCCCCGGGACAGGGGGCGAGACCCAGTACTTC,CASSRPGTGGETQYF
TRBV2,TRBJ1-1,.,.,TGTGCCAGCAAGGTGAACACTGAAGCTTTCTTT,CASKVNTEAFF
TRBV11-2,TRBJ1-2,.,.,TGTGCCAGCAGCCCCAACTTCGGGGGCTACACCTTC,CASSPNFGGYTF
TRBV5-1,TRBJ2-5,.,.,TGCGCCAGCAGCTTGGAGAGAGCGCAAGAGACCCAGTACTTC,CASSLERAQETQYF
TRBV4-1,TRBJ1-1,.,.,TGCGCCAGCAGCCAAGATCCCGGATACTTGAACACTGAAGCTTTCTTT,CASSQDPGYLNTEAFF
TRBV19,TRBJ1-5,.,TRBD1,TGTGCCAGTACCGGCCTCCTAGGGGGCAACAATCAGCCCCAGCATTTT,CASTGLLGGNNQPQHF
TRBV11-3,TRBJ1-6,few,.,TGTGCCAGCAGCTTAGTTGGGAGCTCCTATAATTCACCCCTCCACTTT,CASSLVGSSYNSPLHF
TRBV2,TRBJ2-7,.,TRBD1,TGTGCCAGCAGATCTGAAAGGACAGGGGATGAGTACTTC,CASRSERTGDEYF
TRBV4-3,TRBJ2-1,.,TRBD2,TGCGCCAGCAGCCAAGATCCCCCGGTAGCGGGGGGGTGGGGGGTCTCCTACAATGAGCAGTTCTTC,CASSQDPPVAGGWGVSYNEQFF
TRBV5-1,TRBJ2-3,.,TRBD1,TGCGCCAGCAGCGTACAGGGGGTCAGCGCAGATACGCAGTATTTT,CASSVQGVSADTQYF
TRBV6-1,TRBJ2-2,once,.,TGTGCCAGCAGTGAAGCGCTTCGGCAGGACACCGGGGAGCTGTTTTTT,CASSEALRQDTGELFF
TRBV28,TRBJ2-7,.,TRBD1,TGTGCCAGCAGTTTAGGGTTGACAGGGAGCAACGAGCAGTACTTC,CASSLGLTGSNEQYF
TRBV6-1,TRBJ2-2,.,.,TGTGCCAGCAGAACAGGGAGGAACACCGGGGAGCTGTTTTTT,CASRTGRNTGELFF
TRBV7-2,TRBJ1-2,once,TRBD1,TGTGCCAGCAGCTTAAAAACAGGGGCGGACTATGGCTACACCTTC,CASSLKTGADYGYTF
TRBV11-2,TRBJ1-5,.,.,TGTGCCAGCAGCTTAGCGGGCAACAATCAGCCCCAGCATTTT,CASSLAGNNQPQHF
TRBV4-2,TRBJ1-5,.,TRBD1,TGTGCCAGCAGCCAGAGCTCCGGGACAGGACACAATCAGCCCCAGCATTTT,CASSQSSGTGHNQPQHF
TRBV5-6,TRBJ2-3,.,TRBD1,TGTGCCAGCAGCTTGGATTTAGGGGGCAAAGGTACAGATACGCAGTATTTT,CASSLDLGGKGTDTQYF
TRBV27,TRBJ2-7,.,.,TGTGCCAGCAGTCCGAACTCCTACGAGCAGTACTTC,CASSPNSYEQYF
TRBV30,TRBJ1-5,.,.,TGTGCCTGGGCTCAGGACACAAATCAGCCCCAGCATTTT,CAWAQDTNQPQHF
TRBV2,TRBJ2-7,few,.,TGTGCCAGCAGTCCCTCACCGTCGACCTACGAGCAGTACTTC,CASSPSPSTYEQYF
TRBV15,TRBJ1-1,.,.,TGTGCCACCAGCAGAGAAGAGAGGAACACTGAAGCTTTCTTT,CATSREERNTEAFF
TRBV7-2,TRBJ2-1,once,TRBD2,TGTGCCAGCAGCTTAGTTGAGGGGCTAGCGGAACCCTACAATGAGCAGTTCTTC,CASSLVEGLAEPYNEQFF
TRBV30,TRBJ1-1,.,.,TGTGCCTGGACCAGGACAGAGTACACTGAAGCTTTCTTT,CAWTRTEYTEAFF
TRBV6-1,TRBJ2-5,.,.,TGTGCCAGCAGTGAATACCCGACAGGAAATCGGGAGACCCAGTACTTC,CASSEYPTGNRETQYF
TRBV19,TRBJ2-2,.,TRBD2,TGTGCCAGTAGTACTCCCCCCGGGACTAGCGGGGGGTTTAACATCGGGGAGCTGTTTTTT,CASSTPPGTSGGFNIGELFF
TRBV4-3,TRBJ2-5,.,TRBD2,TGCGCCAGCAGCAAACTAGCGGGGGGCCAAGAGACCCAGTACTTC,CASSKLAGGQETQYF
TRBV30,TRBJ1-1,.,.,TGTGCCTGGAGTGTTAAGGTTCGGGGCAGCACTTTCTTT,CAWSVKVRGSTFF
TRBV14,TRBJ1-4,few,.,TGTGCCAGCAGCCAATTTTCGGACCGGCGGAGTAATGAAAAACTGTTTTTT,CASSQFSDRRSNEKLFF
TRBV11-2,TRBJ2-3,.,.,TGTGCCAGCAGCTTAGATGTGAGAGGAGATACGCAGTATTTT,CASSLDVRGDTQYF
TRBV28,TRBJ2-3,.,.,TGTGCCAGCAGTTTATGGGACGTGGTTACTAGCACAGATACGCAGTATTTT,CASSLWDVVTSTDTQYF
TRBV6-6,TRBJ2-1,.,TRBD1,TGTGCCAGCAAACCGGACAGGGCAACCTACAATGAGCAGTTCTTC,CASKPDRATYNEQFF
TRBV10-3,TRBJ2-5,few,TRBD1,TGTGCCATGGGACAGGGCCAAGAGACCCAGTACTTC,CAMGQGQETQYF
TRBV12-1,TRBJ1-3,.,.,TGTGCCAACCCTAGGGCATGTCTTTGGAACACCATATATTTT,CANPRACLWNTIYF
TRBV5-6,TRBJ1-5,.,.,TGTGCCAGCAGCTTGGCCGGGGGGATATATCAGCCCCAGCATTTT,CASSLAGGIYQPQHF